This is a list of T cell receptor beta chains from one sample in a study of shared T cell receptors in the human thymus. Method: immunoSEQ multiplex PCR; TCRdb's copy keeps in-frame clones and lacks some. In the table there are over 450,000 clones, 70% to 80% of which are singletons. The same data also contributed to another study, on human thymus T cells.

The sample was thymocytes. These receptor sequences come from a boy under two years old with a congenital heart defect. Each CDR3 is given with its conserved first and last residue. Fields, in order: V gene, J gene, D gene, clone size, CDR3 DNA, CDR3 protein. The D gene is left open where the match is weak. The size of a clone is reported for some rows only, either as once, few or many, or as a class for expanded clones.

V: TRBV6-1
J: TRBJ2-7
D: -
size: once
DNA: TGTGCCAGCAGTGATTCCAGAGACAGCCCCAGGCCCTACGAGCAGTACTTC
CDR3: CASSDSRDSPRPYEQYF

V: TRBV15
J: TRBJ1-5
D: TRBD1
size: -
DNA: TGTGCCACCAGCAGAACACAGGGGAGAAGGCATAGCAATCAGCCCCAGCATTTT
CDR3: CATSRTQGRRHSNQPQHF

V: TRBV4-3
J: TRBJ2-7
D: TRBD2
size: once
DNA: TGCGCCAGCAGCCTGGTTCCGGGAGGCCCATCCTACGAGCAGTACTTC
CDR3: CASSLVPGGPSYEQYF

V: TRBV5-8
J: TRBJ1-2
D: TRBD1
size: -
DNA: TGTGCCAGCAGCTCGGACAGGGTGGGAGGCTACACCTTC
CDR3: CASSSDRVGGYTF

V: TRBV6-1
J: TRBJ1-2
D: TRBD1
size: -
DNA: TGTGCCAGCAGTGAACCCGGCAGGGGGCGAGTCTATGGCTACACCTTC
CDR3: CASSEPGRGRVYGYTF

V: TRBV6-1
J: TRBJ2-3
D: TRBD1
size: -
DNA: TGTGCCAGCAGTGAAGCCTACAACAGGGGGGCCACAGATACGCAGTATTTT
CDR3: CASSEAYNRGATDTQYF

V: TRBV5-6
J: TRBJ1-5
D: -
size: few
DNA: TGTGCCAGCAGCTTCCGTGGCAGGCAGCCCCAGCATTTT
CDR3: CASSFRGRQPQHF

V: TRBV2
J: TRBJ2-7
D: TRBD2
size: -
DNA: TGTGCCAGCAGTGAATTTATAGCGGGAGAGGGCCACGAGCAGTACTTC
CDR3: CASSEFIAGEGHEQYF

V: TRBV4-1
J: TRBJ2-7
D: TRBD1
size: -
DNA: TGCGCCAGCAGCCAAGATAGGGCAGGGGGCTACGAGCAGTACTTC
CDR3: CASSQDRAGGYEQYF

V: TRBV29-1
J: TRBJ1-2
D: -
size: -
DNA: TGCAGCGTCTTCGAGGGCAGCCCGGAGGATGGCTACACCTTC
CDR3: CSVFEGSPEDGYTF

V: TRBV30
J: TRBJ2-1
D: TRBD1
size: -
DNA: TGTGCCTGGAGTGTACGTCTCAGGGGGAGCTACAATGAGCAGTTCTTC
CDR3: CAWSVRLRGSYNEQFF